This T cell receptor (beta chain) emerged from a study of blood T cell repertoires in COVID-19. Study-wide context: Donors in the United States, Italy and Spain gave samples during acute or convalescent COVID-19.

Original processing notes: How many nucleated cells were present was estimated from reference gene primer amplification. Sequenced by immunoSEQ multiplex PCR; TCRdb stores in-frame clones only, minus some. The DNA gave D and trimming, while V, J and clone size come from that table. The sample has about 210,000 clones, roughly 94% seen once. The TCR originated in a man in his thirties or forties with acute or convalescent COVID-19. The specimen sequenced was peripheral blood.

The CDR3 is CASSQVMDRGREQYF. CDR3 in DNA: TGTGCCAGCAGCCAAGTAATGGACAGGGGGCGCGAGCAGTACTTC. The chain employs TRBV3-1 (or the pseudogene TRBV3-2) and TRBJ2-7, with 11 nucleotides matching TRBD1. The CDR3 sequence is 15 residues long. CDR1 LGHDT and CDR2 YNNKEL come from the germline V gene (reference sequence). V shed 1 base and J 6 bases; nucleotides not matched to a gene: 5.